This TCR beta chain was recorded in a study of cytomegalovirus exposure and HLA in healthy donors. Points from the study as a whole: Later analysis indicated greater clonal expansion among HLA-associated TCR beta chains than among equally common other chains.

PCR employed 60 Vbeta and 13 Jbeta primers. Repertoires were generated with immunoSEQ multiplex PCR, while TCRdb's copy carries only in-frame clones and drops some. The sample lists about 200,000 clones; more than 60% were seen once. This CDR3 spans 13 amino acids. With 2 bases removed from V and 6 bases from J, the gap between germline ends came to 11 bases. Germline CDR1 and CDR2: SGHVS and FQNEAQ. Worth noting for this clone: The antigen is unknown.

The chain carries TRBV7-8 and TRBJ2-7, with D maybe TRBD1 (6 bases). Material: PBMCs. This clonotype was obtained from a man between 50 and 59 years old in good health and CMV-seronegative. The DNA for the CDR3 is TGTGCCAGCAGCTTACTAACAGGGACCGAGCAGTACTTC. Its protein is CASSLLTGTEQYF.